This T cell receptor (beta chain) was identified during a study of cytomegalovirus exposure and HLA in healthy donors. Study background: Roughly 92 million unique TCRs, all from HLA-typed donors, were included in an early release of the data. Among the approximately 400 donors who were genotyped, roughly 76% fell in the genetic ancestry cluster that is associated with self-reported Caucasian donors. Whole-study findings and limits: Excluded: some indistinguishable V segments such as TRBV6-2 and TRBV6-3. Information on immune exposure was restricted to one variable (CMV serostatus).

The PCR was carried out with 60 Vbeta primers and 13 Jbeta primers. The protocol was immunoSEQ multiplex PCR, while the TCRdb copy is restricted to in-frame clones and leaves out a portion. This sample has roughly 130,000 clones, with 75% to 85% found just once. To note about this clone: The antigen is undetermined.

With 0 bases removed from V and 3 bases from J, the gap between germline ends came to 14 bases. The CDR3 runs 16 residues. Germline V lookup: CDR1 LGHNA, CDR2 YSLEER. Sequencing was carried out using PBMCs. The sequence derives from a male donor in good health and CMV-seronegative. The chain couples TRBV4-3 to TRBJ1-1; the D is unclear. The CDR3 protein is CASSQDGEGLDTEAFF. The CDR3 DNA reads TGCGCCAGCAGCCAAGATGGTGAGGGTTTGGACACTGAAGCTTTCTTT.